The T cell receptor (beta chain) described here comes from a study of blood T cell repertoires in COVID-19. On the study more broadly: Acute and convalescent COVID-19 samples came from the United States, Italy and Spain. From T cells, B-cell-depleted T cells, or PBMCs came the material, which was cDNA or gDNA.

A word on this clone: Possible read error: a much larger clone is one base away.

Using immunoSEQ multiplex PCR, the repertoire was profiled, and TCRdb retains in-frame clones only, with some absent. The repertoire holds 95,000 to 110,000 clones, with around 82% as singletons. The V end was cut by 8 bases, the J end by 5 bases, with 19 bases between. The CDR3 contains 15 residues. Germline V lookup: CDR1 ENHRY, CDR2 SYGVKD. The sample taken for sequencing was peripheral blood. The TCR comes from a man aged 55-75 years with acute or convalescent COVID-19. The chain links TRBV10-3 to TRBJ2-1; the D gene is possibly TRBD2 (7 bases). The CDR3 is CAIRGGGRGNNEQFF. The CDR3 DNA sequence: TGTGCCATCCGTGGGGGGGGCAGGGGCAACAATGAGCAGTTCTTC.